These T cell receptor beta chains were read from a single sample in a study of blood T cell repertoires in COVID-19. Data came from immunoSEQ multiplex PCR; TCRdb stores just in-frame clones and leaves some out. The profile covers more than 200,000 clones, with 87% appearing a single time and around 3.3% taken by the ten largest. The sample was peripheral blood. Receptor source: a man aged 18-30 years with active or convalescent COVID-19. Both conserved end residues are part of each CDR3. D genes are given only for firm matches. Rows give clone size only sometimes, using once, few, many, or a class for an expanded clone.

J gene	V gene	D gene	clone size	CDR3 protein	CDR3 DNA
TRBJ1-4	TRBV7-9	.	once	CASSSSGGGPKLFF	TGTGCCAGCAGCTCCTCGGGGGGTGGACCTAAACTGTTTTTT
TRBJ1-4	TRBV7-9	.	.	CASSLDQGLYEKLFF	TGTGCCAGCAGCTTAGACCAGGGCCTTTATGAAAAACTGTTTTTT
TRBJ2-7	TRBV28	TRBD2	.	CASIPSGTTYEQYF	TGTGCCAGCATTCCTAGCGGGACAACCTACGAGCAGTACTTC
TRBJ1-3	TRBV20-1	.	.	CSASPGGPGNTIYF	TGCAGTGCTAGTCCAGGAGGTCCCGGAAACACCATATATTTT
TRBJ2-3	TRBV9	.	once	CASSALQGTLIYTQYF	TGTGCCAGCAGCGCCTTACAGGGAACCCTCATATATACGCAGTATTTT
TRBJ1-2	TRBV6-2/TRBV6-3	TRBD1	.	CASSYPGQALNGYTF	TGTGCCAGCAGTTACCCGGGACAGGCCCTTAATGGCTACACCTTC
TRBJ2-1	TRBV6-5	TRBD1	.	CASSPGGDEQFF	TGTGCCAGCAGCCCAGGGGGAGATGAGCAGTTCTTC
TRBJ1-1	TRBV3-1/TRBV3-2	.	.	CASSSRDGGTEAFF	TGTGCCAGCAGCTCGCGGGACGGCGGCACTGAAGCTTTCTTT
TRBJ2-1	TRBV20-1	TRBD2	.	CSASRAGAHNEQFF	TGCAGTGCTAGTAGGGCGGGAGCGCACAATGAGCAGTTCTTC
TRBJ1-5	TRBV6-2/TRBV6-3	.	once	CASSYPPGQLREPQHF	TGTGCCAGCAGTTACCCTCCGGGACAATTGAGGGAGCCCCAGCATTTT
TRBJ1-2	TRBV7-3	.	.	CASSPTPVRETRYGYTF	TGTGCCAGCAGCCCTACTCCAGTCCGGGAGACCCGCTATGGCTACACCTTC
TRBJ2-7	TRBV28	TRBD1	.	CASSLPRTGIEQYF	TGTGCCAGCAGCCTACCTCGGACAGGGATCGAGCAGTACTTC
TRBJ1-4	TRBV2	.	once	CASSSDWLPGEKLFF	TGTGCCAGCAGTTCAGACTGGCTCCCGGGTGAAAAACTGTTTTTT
TRBJ1-3	TRBV19	TRBD1	.	CASIRTGGSGNTIYF	TGTGCCAGTATAAGGACAGGGGGTTCTGGAAACACCATATATTTT